The entry that follows covers one TCR beta chain sequence. Assay: immunoSEQ multiplex PCR; the TCRdb copy retains only in-frame clones and omits some. The sample lists 350,000 or so clones; approximately 90% were seen once. This entry comes from a study of blood T cell repertoires in COVID-19. This CDR3 spans 16 amino acids. V lost 0 bases to trimming and J lost 5 bases; unmatched junction nucleotides: 6. Germline CDR1 is ENHRY and CDR2 is SYGVKD. The sequenced material came from peripheral blood. The receptor was isolated from a woman aged 25 to 39 with COVID-19, enrolled during active disease. This chain uses TRBV10-3 with TRBJ2-3; TRBD2 matches 9 bases. The CDR3 is CAISESGLAGRDTQYF. CDR3 bases: TGTGCCATCAGTGAGTCTGGGCTAGCGGGACGAGATACGCAGTATTTT.